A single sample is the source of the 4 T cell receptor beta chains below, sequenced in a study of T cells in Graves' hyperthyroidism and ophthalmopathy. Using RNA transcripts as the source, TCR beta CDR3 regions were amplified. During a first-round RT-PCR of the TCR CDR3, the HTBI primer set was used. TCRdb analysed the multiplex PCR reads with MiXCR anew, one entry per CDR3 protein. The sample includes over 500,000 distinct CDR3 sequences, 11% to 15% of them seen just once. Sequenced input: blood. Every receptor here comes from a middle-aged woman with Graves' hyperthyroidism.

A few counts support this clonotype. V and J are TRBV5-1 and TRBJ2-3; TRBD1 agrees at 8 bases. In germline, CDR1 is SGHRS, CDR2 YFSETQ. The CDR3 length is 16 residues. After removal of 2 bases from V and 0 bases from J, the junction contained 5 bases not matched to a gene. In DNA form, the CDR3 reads TGCGCCAGCAGCTTAGACGACAGGGGAAGCACAGATACGCAGTATTTT. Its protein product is CASSLDDRGSTDTQYF.

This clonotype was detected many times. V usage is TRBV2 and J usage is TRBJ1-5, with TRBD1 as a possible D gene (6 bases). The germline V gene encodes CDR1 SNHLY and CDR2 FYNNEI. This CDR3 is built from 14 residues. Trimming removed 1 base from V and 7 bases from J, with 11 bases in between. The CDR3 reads CASSEVGGPQPQHF. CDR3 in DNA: TGTGCCAGCAGTGAAGTGGGGGGCCCGCAGCCCCAGCATTTT.

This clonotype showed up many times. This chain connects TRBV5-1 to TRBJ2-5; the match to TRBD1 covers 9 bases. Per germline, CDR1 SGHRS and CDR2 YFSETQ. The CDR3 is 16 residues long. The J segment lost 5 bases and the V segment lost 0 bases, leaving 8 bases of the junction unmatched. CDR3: CASSLENRGREETQYF. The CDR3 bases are TGCGCCAGCAGCTTGGAGAACAGGGGGCGCGAGGAGACCCAGTACTTC.

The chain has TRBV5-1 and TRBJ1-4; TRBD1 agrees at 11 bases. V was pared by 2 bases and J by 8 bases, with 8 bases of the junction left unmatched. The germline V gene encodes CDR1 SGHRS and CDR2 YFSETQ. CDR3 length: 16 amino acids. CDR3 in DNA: TGCGCCAGCAGCTTCGGGACAGGGGGTGTTTTAGAAAAACTGTTTTTT. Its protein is CASSFGTGGVLEKLFF.